This T cell receptor beta chain was recovered during a study of glioma-infiltrating T cells. Study-level information: Sequencing aimed for about 4- to 10-fold coverage of about a million peripheral T cells.

The study's findings and limits: Non-neoplastic patients had below-expected tissue-blood divergence, while all gliomas exceeded expectation. CDR3 overlap between tissue and blood was very small. A blood CDR3 motif signature was depleted in highly divergent patients.

Amplification of TCR alpha and beta CDR3 regions from RNA used iRepertoire nested multiplex PCR. TCRdb passed the multiplex PCR reads through MiXCR, listing each CDR3 protein once. The data hold 300,000 to 400,000 distinct CDR3 sequences, with 35% to 45% observed a single time. For this clonotype: Its antigen is still unknown.

CDR1 and CDR2 from the germline V gene are SGDLS and YYNGEE. V dropped 2 bases and J dropped 0 bases, with 9 bases sitting between them. This CDR3 comprises 15 residues. The clonotype was recovered from a human donor with low-grade glioma or glioblastoma, undergoing nonglioma brain surgery, or in good health (not recorded which). Sequencing was done on a sample of glioma tissue, nonneoplastic brain tissue, or PBMCs (not recorded which). V usage is TRBV9 and J usage is TRBJ1-3; D gene uncertain. CDR3 nucleotide sequence: TGTGCCAGCAGCGTCCAAGACAACTCTGGAAACACCATATATTTT. This sequence encodes CASSVQDNSGNTIYF.